These 23 T cell receptor beta chains share one sample of origin, sequenced in a study of response to subunit inactivated influenza vaccine. Each CDR3 protein is one row after TCRdb ran MiXCR on the RT-PCR reads. The sample yields approximately 200,000 distinct CDR3 sequences, approximately 15% seen once. Sample: CD8+ T cells sorted from PBMCs, taken roughly 5 days after vaccination. These receptors were collected from a man in his fifties who received an inactivated influenza vaccine.

This chain connects TRBV4-1 to TRBJ2-2; perhaps TRBD2 as D (6 bases). Germline V CDR1 and CDR2: MGHRA, YSYEKL. The V end lost 3 bases, the J end lost 4 bases, and 12 bases lay between the germline ends. This CDR3 comprises 15 residues. The CDR3, as DNA: TGCGCCAGCAGCCAGGGGGAGGCGCTCACCGGGGAGCTGTTTTTT. Translating it yields CASSQGEALTGELFF.

In this sample, this clonotype turned up many times. The V and J genes are TRBV29-1 and TRBJ2-1, with TRBD2 as a possible D gene (6 bases). The ends were cut back, 7 bases at V and 1 base at J, with 14 bases in the middle. The germline gives CDR1 SQVTM, CDR2 ANQGSEA. The CDR3 contains 14 residues. CDR3 in DNA: TGCAGCGAGACAGCGGGCAATTCCTACAATGAGCAGTTCTTC. Protein: CSETAGNSYNEQFF.

This clonotype was counted between two and nine times. The rearrangement links TRBV5-1 to TRBJ2-7; D may match TRBD1 or TRBD2 (7 bases each). Germline V gene data show CDR1 as SGHRS and CDR2 as YFSETQ. V gave up 5 bases and J gave up 5 bases, with 17 bases separating them. The CDR3 length is 14 residues. DNA of the CDR3: TGCGCCAGCAGTTCGTACAGGGGAGGGCACGAGCAGTACTTC. It encodes CASSSYRGGHEQYF.

This clonotype was detected only a few times. The chain combines TRBV4-3 with TRBJ2-1; 8 bases fit TRBD2. The germline CDR1 and CDR2 sequences are LGHNA and YSLEER. The CDR3 is 16 residues long. After removal of 4 bases from V and 0 bases from J, the junction contained 5 bases not matched to a gene. CDR3 nucleotide sequence: TGCGCCAGCAGCCGAGGACTAGCTACCTCCTACAATGAGCAGTTCTTC. It encodes CASSRGLATSYNEQFF.

Only a few counts were recorded for this clonotype. The chain has TRBV2 and TRBJ2-1, with 11 bases aligning to TRBD2. The CDR3 consists of 17 residues. V lost 9 bases, J lost 7 bases, and 17 bases stayed unmatched. Per germline, CDR1 SNHLY and CDR2 FYNNEI. The CDR3 sequence is CARSRGRVSGRENEQFF. The CDR3 coding sequence is TGTGCCAGAAGTCGGGGCAGGGTTAGCGGGAGGGAAAATGAGCAGTTCTTC. Filled out from reference TRBV2 and TRBJ2-1, the complete variable domain reads EPEVTQTPSHQVTQMGQEVILRCVPISNHLYFYWYRQILGQKVEFLVSFYNNEISEKSEIFDDQFSVERPDGSNFTLKIRSTKLEDSAMYFCARSRGRVSGRENEQFFGPGTRLTVL.

The chain is built from TRBV7-9 and TRBJ2-5; 7 bases align to TRBD2. The germline gives CDR1 SEHNR, CDR2 FQNEAQ (reference sequence). The ends lost 5 bases at V and 5 bases at J; junction bases unmatched: 8. CDR3 length equals 14 residues. This chain's CDR3 is CASSPAGGMETQYF. In DNA, the CDR3 is TGTGCCAGCAGCCCCGCCGGGGGGATGGAGACCCAGTACTTC.

This clonotype was picked up many times. This chain connects TRBV4-1 to TRBJ1-4; 7 bases map to TRBD1. The trim removed 4 bases at V and 8 bases at J, leaving 7 bases unmatched. In germline, CDR1 is MGHRA, CDR2 YSYEKL. The CDR3 loop spans 14 amino acids. The CDR3 DNA reads TGCGCCAGCAGCCCCCGGGACAGCTTAGAAAAACTGTTTTTT. Its translation is CASSPRDSLEKLFF.

This rearrangement joins TRBV20-1 to TRBJ2-3; D unresolved. The CDR3 runs to 14 residues. CDR1 is DFQATT and CDR2 is SNEGSKA in the germline V gene (reference sequence). Trimming removed 3 bases at V and 0 bases at J, with 10 bases between. CDR3 amino acids: CSASHPLSTDTQYF. The CDR3, as DNA: TGCAGTGCTAGTCACCCTCTGAGCACAGATACGCAGTATTTT.

This clonotype was detected many times. The CDR3 DNA follows: TGTGCCAGCAGCCTCCTAGCGGGAGGCGGTGAGCAGTTCTTC. Its protein product is CASSLLAGGGEQFF. This chain links TRBV6-2 or TRBV6-3 with TRBJ2-1; 11 bases align to TRBD2. V lost 6 bases and J lost 9; bases outside the gene matches: 7. Germline V lookup: CDR1 MNHEY, CDR2 SVGEGT. The CDR3 is 14 residues long.

This clonotype was counted only a few times. The chain couples TRBV6-5 to TRBJ2-3; D tentatively fits TRBD1 or TRBD2 (6 bases each). CDR1 is MNHEY and CDR2 is SVGAGI in the germline V gene. The length of the CDR3 is 14 residues. Trimming took off 4 bases at V and 2 bases at J, with 10 bases between the two ends. For the CDR3, the DNA is TGTGCCAGCAGTTGGAGGGACACCACAGATACGCAGTATTTT. It translates to CASSWRDTTDTQYF.

This clonotype was seen a single time. It may be a read error: a sequence one base away is much more abundant. V is TRBV12-3 or TRBV12-4 and J is TRBJ2-3; TRBD2 agrees at 10 bases. This CDR3 spans 14 amino acids. The CDR3 DNA reads as TGTGCCAGCTGTTTAGGTCTAGCGGGGGCCCCACGGTATTTT. Its translation is CASCLGLAGAPRYF.

This clonotype appeared a few times. The CDR3 DNA sequence: TGTGCCAGCAGCTCAACGACAGGCCTCCTTGGCTACGAGCAGTACTTC. It is translated as CASSSTTGLLGYEQYF. This sequence joins TRBV7-6 and TRBJ2-7; weak D call: TRBD1 (6 bases). The ends were cut back, 4 bases at V and 3 bases at J, with 19 bases in the middle. This CDR3 spans 16 amino acids. CDR1 SGHVS and CDR2 FNYEAQ come from the germline V gene.

This clonotype was seen ten or more times. The J gene is TRBJ1-6, the V gene TRBV11-2; 7 bases are a match to TRBD1. CDR3 length: 14 residues. J was trimmed by 7 bases and V by 2 bases; bases with no gene match: 2. The germline CDR1 and CDR2 sequences are SGHAT and FQNNGV. Here the CDR3 reads CASSLSRGNSPLHF. The CDR3 DNA sequence: TGTGCCAGCAGCTTATCCAGGGGGAATTCACCCCTCCACTTT.

CDR3 region: CASSLATSGPSLGANVLTF. CDR3 sequence (DNA): TGTGCCAGCAGCTTAGCTACTAGCGGGCCCTCTCTTGGGGCCAACGTCCTGACTTTC. The chain is built from TRBV7-9 and TRBJ2-6, with 9 bases identical to TRBD2. The CDR3 sequence is 19 residues long. In germline, CDR1 is SEHNR, CDR2 FQNEAQ (reference sequence). Germline trimming cut 0 bases from V and 3 bases from J; bases unmatched to any gene: 9.

This clonotype was picked up many times. The V gene is TRBV12-3 or TRBV12-4, the J gene TRBJ2-2; no definite D call. The CDR3 length is 12 residues. Trimming removed 1 base from V and 5 bases from J, with 2 bases in between. CDR3 DNA: TGTGCCAGCAGTTTAGAAACCGGGGAGCTGTTTTTT. Its translation is CASSLETGELFF.

In its sample, this clonotype was seen a few times. The gene calls are TRBV25-1 and TRBJ2-5; TRBD1 aligns across 9 bases. This CDR3 contains 15 residues. Losses at the gene ends were 4 bases for V and 4 bases for J; bases not matched to a gene: 7. The germline CDR1 and CDR2 sequences are MGHDK and SYGVNS. The CDR3 DNA reads TGTGCCAGCAGTGGGGGGACAGGGACTGTAGAGACCCAGTACTTC. This gives the protein CASSGGTGTVETQYF. Based on the CDR3 plus reference TRBV25-1 and TRBJ2-5, the full variable domain is EADIYQTPRYLVIGTGKKITLECSQTMGHDKMYWYQQDPGMELHLIHYSYGVNSTEKGDLSSESTVSRIRTEHFPLTLESARPSHTSQYLCASSGGTGTVETQYFGPGTRLLVL.

This clonotype turned up a few times. The chain combines TRBV9 with TRBJ1-5; a possible D gene is TRBD1 (5 bases). In germline, CDR1 is SGDLS, CDR2 YYNGEE. Trimming cost V 3 bases and J 7 bases, with 11 bases left between them. The CDR3 sequence is 13 residues long. The CDR3: CASSAGEGQPQHF. For the CDR3, the DNA is TGTGCCAGCAGCGCTGGGGAGGGGCAGCCCCAGCATTTT.

There are many counts of this clonotype. The chain couples TRBV9 to TRBJ2-1; 10 positions match TRBD2. In germline, CDR1 is SGDLS, CDR2 YYNGEE. The CDR3 extends over 17 amino acids. V lost 4 bases to trimming and J lost 5 bases; unmatched junction nucleotides: 12. The DNA of the CDR3 is TGTGCCAGCAGCAAGGGACCCCTAGCGGGAGTTGACAATGAGCAGTTCTTC. It yields the protein CASSKGPLAGVDNEQFF.

The sample holds many counts of this clonotype. This rearrangement joins TRBV11-2 to TRBJ2-3; the D is unclear. Trimming removed 1 base at V and 6 bases at J, with 5 bases between. CDR1 and CDR2 (germline): SGHAT, FQNNGV. This CDR3 is 12 amino acids long. The CDR3 nucleotides read TGTGCCAGCAGCTTAGTTCGGGATACGCAGTATTTT. Translation gives CASSLVRDTQYF.

This clonotype has only a few counts. The rearrangement joins TRBV20-1 to TRBJ2-7; TRBD2 might be the D (5 bases). Germline CDR1 reads DFQATT; CDR2 reads SNEGSKA (reference sequence). V gave up 6 bases and J gave up 2 bases, with 17 bases separating them. CDR3 length: 14 amino acids. DNA of the CDR3: TGCAGTGCGAGCCGATCGACTAAAACCTACGAGCAGTACTTC. Its protein is CSASRSTKTYEQYF.

This clonotype was found a few times. The chain uses TRBV5-6 and TRBJ2-1; D unclear. V dropped 5 bases and J dropped 5 bases, with 8 bases sitting between them. This CDR3 spans 12 amino acids. Germline loops: CDR1 SGHDT, CDR2 YYEEEE. The CDR3 DNA reads TGTGCCAGCAGTTCATTGGACAATGAGCAGTTCTTC. Translation: CASSSLDNEQFF.

The chain joins TRBV7-8 to TRBJ2-4; 11 nucleotides match TRBD2. V dropped 5 bases and J dropped 1; count of bases not matched to a gene: 4. The CDR3 loop spans 16 amino acids. Germline V gives CDR1 SGHVS, CDR2 FQNEAQ. The CDR3 loop is CASSQTSGSAKNIQYF. DNA for the CDR3: TGTGCCAGCAGCCAAACTAGCGGGAGTGCCAAAAACATTCAGTACTTC. Supplemented by reference TRBV7-8 and TRBJ2-4, the full variable domain reads GAGVSQSPRYKVAKRGQDVALRCDPISGHVSLFWYQQALGQGPEFLTYFQNEAQLDKSGLPSDRFFAERPEGSVSTLKIQRTQQEDSAVYLCASSQTSGSAKNIQYFGAGTRLSVL.

This clonotype was detected many times. This chain links TRBV7-9 with TRBJ1-1; the match to TRBD1 covers 7 bases. Germline-derived CDR1 and CDR2 are SEHNR and FQNEAQ (reference sequence). CDR3 length equals 15 residues. The ends lost 4 bases at V and 3 bases at J; junction bases unmatched: 8. The chain's CDR3 is CASSSSDRVDTEAFF. The CDR3 nucleotides are TGTGCCAGCAGCTCAAGCGACAGGGTTGACACTGAAGCTTTCTTT.